This TCR beta chain was observed in a study of CD8 T cells in Susac syndrome. Comment on this clonotype: Its antigen remains unidentified.

General study points: Only a relatively small number of individuals were included in the TCR sequencing and HLA analysis.

RNA amounts of roughly 0.5 to 1 ug underwent reverse transcription with random hexamers. An immunoSEQ multiplex PCR amplified TCR beta CDR3 over 54 Vbeta and 13 Jbeta. TCRdb reanalysed the immunoSEQ multiplex PCR reads using MiXCR and keeps one entry per CDR3 protein. The sample has about 120,000 distinct CDR3 sequences, about 93% seen once. V lost 5 bases and J lost 8; bases outside the gene matches: 13. Germline loops: CDR1 LNHDA, CDR2 SQIVND (reference sequence). The CDR3 runs to 16 residues. This clonotype originated in a human donor in good health. This chain joins TRBV19 and TRBJ1-4; 8 bases fit TRBD1. Sequencing was carried out using CD4+ T cells from PBMCs. CDR3 sequence: CASSFARPGQGEKLFF. CDR3 in DNA: TGTGCCAGTAGTTTCGCCCGCCCCGGACAGGGAGAAAAACTGTTTTTT.